Shown below are 29 T cell receptor beta chains from a single sample sequenced in a study of CD8 T cells in ankylosing spondylitis. No antigen has been assigned to these receptors. TCRdb analysed the 5' RACE reads with MiXCR anew, one entry per CDR3 protein. The sample lists a few hundred thousand distinct CDR3 sequences, 20% to 25% seen once, with about 16% in the top ten. Study findings and constraints: What appeared characteristic of ankylosing spondylitis blood was a TCR beta motif of eight highly homologous variants.

Sequencing was done on a sample of blood, either unsorted or a sorted T cell fraction (not recorded which). The receptors derive from a male donor with ankylosing spondylitis.

This clonotype has ten or more counts. This chain links TRBV7-2 with TRBJ1-2, with a weak D call TRBD1 (6 bases). The V and J ends lost 1 base and 5 bases respectively, with 8 bases between them. Per germline, CDR1 SGHTA and CDR2 FQGNSA. This CDR3 has 13 residues. CDR3 coding DNA: TGTGCCAGCAGCTTAGAACAGGGTTATGGCTACACCTTC. It yields the protein CASSLEQGYGYTF.

The rearrangement links TRBV20-1 to TRBJ2-1, with a tentative D call TRBD1 (6 bases). CDR3 length equals 13 residues. Germline values: CDR1 DFQATT, CDR2 SNEGSKA (reference sequence). Trimming removed 6 bases from V and 10 bases from J, with 19 bases in between. CDR3 sequence reads: CSASRDNLGEQFF. The CDR3 region has the DNA TGCAGTGCCTCCCGGGACAACCTCGGCGAGCAGTTCTTC.

This clonotype was recorded a few times. V and J are TRBV29-1 and TRBJ2-7, with D perhaps matching TRBD2 (6 bases). Germline V gene lookup returns CDR1 SQVTM and CDR2 ANQGSEA. This CDR3 spans 11 amino acids. The CDR3 DNA reads TGCGGTGGGGGGAGCCCCTACGAGCAGTACTTC. It translates to CGGGSPYEQYF.

This clonotype was detected a few times. The chain joins TRBV10-3 to TRBJ1-6; D is possibly TRBD1 (5 bases). This CDR3 region has 14 residues. Trimming took 3 bases from V and 10 from J, leaving 13 bases between them. Germline assignment: CDR1 ENHRY and CDR2 SYGVKD. CDR3 sequence: CAISDFGAGSPLHF. In nucleotides, the CDR3 is TGTGCCATCAGTGACTTCGGGGCGGGGTCACCCCTCCACTTT.

This clonotype was detected a few times. The rearrangement uses TRBV12-3 or TRBV12-4 and TRBJ2-7, with 13 bases identical to TRBD2. This CDR3 comprises 14 residues. V dropped 7 bases and J dropped 5; count of bases not matched to a gene: 5. In DNA form, the CDR3 reads TGTGCCAGCACCCGGACTAGCGGGAGCGACGAGCAGTACTTC. Its protein is CASTRTSGSDEQYF.

This clonotype was observed at least ten times. The rearrangement links TRBV3-1 to TRBJ2-1, with TRBD2 identical over 9 bases. The CDR3 has 15 residues. CDR1 and CDR2 from the germline V gene are LGHDT and YNNKEL (reference sequence). The V gene end was trimmed by 1 base and the J gene end by 4 bases; junction bases not matched to a gene: 2. The CDR3 coding sequence is TGTGCCAGCAGCCAAGTTCTAGCGGGGTACAATGAGCAGTTCTTC. It is translated as CASSQVLAGYNEQFF.

There are a few counts of this clonotype. This chain connects TRBV29-1 to TRBJ1-5; 8 bases map to TRBD1. The CDR3 consists of 13 residues. Trimming cost V 6 bases and J 11 bases; bases outside gene matches: 12. Germline V gene sequence: CDR1 SQVTM, CDR2 ANQGSEA. The CDR3 sequence is CSVSGQGLAAQHF. The DNA of the CDR3 is TGCAGCGTCTCCGGACAGGGCCTCGCGGCCCAGCATTTT.

In this sample, this clonotype turned up a few times. The chain carries TRBV6-2 or TRBV6-3 and TRBJ2-7; D is unclear. The germline V gene encodes CDR1 MNHEY and CDR2 SVGEGT. CDR3 length equals 12 residues. V lost 6 bases to trimming and J lost 4 bases, with 10 bases between them. The CDR3 sequence: CASSQTRYEQYF. Here the CDR3 DNA reads TGTGCCAGCAGCCAAACAAGATACGAGCAGTACTTC.

V gene TRBV3-1 combines with J gene TRBJ2-3; D is tentatively TRBD1 or TRBD2 (5 bases each). Trimming left V 3 bases short and J 4 bases short, with 8 bases between. Germline V gene sequence: CDR1 LGHDT, CDR2 YNNKEL (reference sequence). The CDR3 runs 13 residues. This CDR3 reads CASSQRGSDTQYF. The CDR3 nucleotides read TGTGCCAGCAGCCAGAGGGGATCAGATACGCAGTATTTT.

The gene calls are TRBV19 and TRBJ2-7; 10 positions agree with TRBD1. Germline V gene data show CDR1 as LNHDA and CDR2 as SQIVND (reference sequence). Trimming removed 4 bases from V and 3 bases from J; junction bases left unmatched: 6. This CDR3 region has 15 residues. The CDR3 DNA is TGTGCCAGTAGTAGCCCGGGACAGGGGTTCTACGAGCAGTACTTC. Protein: CASSSPGQGFYEQYF.

There are a few counts of this clonotype. V is TRBV18 and J is TRBJ2-1, with 11 bases matching TRBD1. V gave up 3 bases and J gave up 2 bases; unmatched junction bases: 3. The CDR3 has 16 residues. The V gene's germline CDR1 is KGHSH and CDR2 LQKENI. The DNA of the CDR3 is TGTGCCAGCTCACCGCAGGACAGGGGGCCCTACAATGAGCAGTTCTTC. Translation: CASSPQDRGPYNEQFF.

The genes are TRBV4-1 and TRBJ2-3; 8 bases are a match to TRBD2. V lost 1 base to trimming and J lost 3 bases; unmatched junction nucleotides: 9. This CDR3 contains 17 residues. From germline, CDR1 is MGHRA and CDR2 YSYEKL. This CDR3 is CASSQAGGAPLTDTQYF. The CDR3 bases are TGCGCCAGCAGCCAAGCCGGGGGGGCGCCCCTAACAGATACGCAGTATTTT.

The chain links TRBV29-1 to TRBJ1-2; D is unresolved. V was shortened by 4 bases and J by 8 bases, with 11 bases between the two germline ends. Germline CDR1 and CDR2: SQVTM and ANQGSEA. The CDR3 sequence is 11 residues long. CDR3 nucleotide sequence: TGCAGCGTTGCTGTCATGGGAGGCTACACCTTC. This codes for CSVAVMGGYTF. The full variable domain, rest sourced from reference TRBV29-1 and TRBJ1-2, is SAVISQKPSRDICQRGTSLTIQCQVDSQVTMMFWYRQQPGQSLTLIATANQGSEATYESGFVIDKFPISRPNLTFSTLTVSNMSPEDSSIYLCSVAVMGGYTFGSGTRLTVV.

V usage is TRBV27 and J usage is TRBJ1-2; 9 bases align to TRBD1. Germline V gene data show CDR1 as MNHEY and CDR2 as SMNVEV (reference sequence). The CDR3 is made up of 15 amino acids. Unmatched junction bases numbered 10, after V lost 3 bases and J lost 8 bases. CDR3 DNA sequence: TGTGCCAGCAGTTTTGTGGGGGACAGGGTTGAAGGCTACACCTTC. Its protein is CASSFVGDRVEGYTF.

This clonotype was counted between two and nine times. The V gene is TRBV7-2, the J gene TRBJ2-7; 7 bases match TRBD2. V was pared by 1 base and J by 7 bases, with 13 bases of the junction left unmatched. The CDR3 has 16 amino acids. Per the germline V gene, CDR1 is SGHTA and CDR2 is FQGNSA. CDR3 protein: CASSLDYSGIGGEQYF. The CDR3, as DNA: TGTGCCAGCAGCTTAGACTATAGCGGAATCGGGGGGGAGCAGTACTTC.

This clonotype showed up just a few times. This chain joins TRBV14 and TRBJ1-1; no reliable D call. Germline V CDR1 and CDR2: SGHDN, FVKESK. Trimming stripped 1 base from V and 7 bases from J, with 13 bases between. This CDR3 has 14 residues. CDR3 residues: CASSQAHSGREAFF. The CDR3 DNA is TGTGCCAGCAGCCAAGCTCACAGCGGGCGTGAAGCTTTCTTT.

This clonotype has only a few counts. The chain recombines TRBV5-1 with TRBJ2-3; D unclear. This CDR3 has 16 amino acids. With 4 bases removed from V and 0 bases from J, the gap between germline ends came to 15 bases. In germline, CDR1 is SGHRS, CDR2 YFSETQ. The DNA for the CDR3 is TGCGCCAGCAGCCAGCTGCAGTCCGCTAGCACAGATACGCAGTATTTT. Its protein product is CASSQLQSASTDTQYF.

The chain combines TRBV7-9 with TRBJ2-2; the D is unclear. Germline CDR1 is SEHNR and CDR2 is FQNEAQ (reference sequence). Trimming took off 4 bases at V and 7 bases at J, with 10 bases between the two ends. The CDR3 is 13 residues long. The CDR3, as DNA: TGTGCCAGCAGCTACTTGCCGGACGGGGAGCTGTTTTTT. This sequence encodes CASSYLPDGELFF.

This clonotype occurred a few times. The rearrangement uses TRBV12-3 or TRBV12-4 and TRBJ2-1; D uncertain. The CDR3 loop spans 15 amino acids. V was pared by 3 bases and J by 3 bases, with 12 bases between. The CDR3 region has the DNA TGTGCCAGCAGTTTGGGCAAGATAAACTACAATGAGCAGTTCTTC. Amino acids: CASSLGKINYNEQFF.

The chain is built from TRBV9 and TRBJ2-1; D gene ambiguous. This CDR3 spans 13 amino acids. V was trimmed by 0 bases and J by 8 bases, leaving 9 bases between them. CDR1 SGDLS and CDR2 YYNGEE come from the germline V gene. CDR3 in DNA: TGTGCCAGCAGCGTAGAGCCCCGCTATGAGCAGTTCTTC. It codes for CASSVEPRYEQFF.

This clonotype occurred a few times. The junction differs from germline at one of its ends, possibly a read error. V gene TRBV11-3 combines with J gene TRBJ2-1; 7 bases align to TRBD1. Germline lookup yields CDR1 SGHNT and CDR2 YENEEA. This CDR3 contains 14 residues. The CDR3 DNA follows: TGTGCCAGCACCTTAATGACAGGGCTCAATGAGCAGTTCTTC. Its protein is CASTLMTGLNEQFF.

The CDR3 DNA is TGCAGTGCCGACAGGGCCTACGAGCAGTACTTC. This sequence encodes CSADRAYEQYF. The V and J genes are TRBV20-1 and TRBJ2-7; 7 bases fit TRBD1. Germline V gives CDR1 DFQATT, CDR2 SNEGSKA (reference sequence). This CDR3 comprises 11 residues. Trimming cost V 6 bases and J 2 bases; bases outside gene matches: 1.

The rearrangement joins TRBV19 to TRBJ1-5; 8 bases are a match to TRBD1. Germline-derived CDR1 and CDR2 are LNHDA and SQIVND (reference sequence). The V and J ends lost 5 bases and 0 bases, in that order; junction bases with no gene match: 0. This CDR3 is 14 amino acids long. CDR3 sequence reads: CASSDRGSNQPQHF. Written as DNA, the CDR3 is TGTGCCAGTAGTGACAGGGGTAGCAATCAGCCCCAGCATTTT. Using reference TRBV19 and TRBJ1-5 for the parts outside the CDR3, the full variable domain is DGGITQSPKYLFRKEGQNVTLSCEQNLNHDAMYWYRQDPGQGLRLIYYSQIVNDFQKGDIAEGYSVSREKKESFPLTVTSAQKNPTAFYLCASSDRGSNQPQHFGDGTRLSIL.

The chain is built from TRBV7-2 and TRBJ2-1; 7 positions match TRBD2. This CDR3 contains 15 residues. J gave up 5 bases and V 2 bases, and 6 bases lay outside the gene matches. Per germline, CDR1 SGHTA and CDR2 FQGNSA. DNA of the CDR3: TGTGCCAGCAGCTTAAGCAGCGGGGCAAACAATGAGCAGTTCTTC. Residues: CASSLSSGANNEQFF.

A remark on this clonotype: A read error may be the cause here, since a much bigger clone is one base away. This chain connects TRBV28 to TRBJ1-5; D gene unclear. CDR3 length: 18 residues. Germline V gene sequence: CDR1 MDHEN, CDR2 SYDVKM. CDR3 sequence (DNA): TGTGCCAGCAGTTTAGTTCAGGTTATGGGAGTGGGCAATCAGTCCCAGCATTTT. Its protein is CASSLVQVMGVGNQSQHF.

The chain combines TRBV2 with TRBJ2-3; D is unresolved. CDR3 length: 14 amino acids. Germline CDR1 is SNHLY and CDR2 is FYNNEI. The ends were cut back, 7 bases at V and 5 bases at J, with 16 bases in the middle. The CDR3 bases are TGTGCCAGCAATCAGGCGGACGCACAAGATACGCAGTATTTT. It translates to CASNQADAQDTQYF. The entire variable domain, with the rest obtained from reference TRBV2 and TRBJ2-3, is as follows: EPEVTQTPSHQVTQMGQEVILRCVPISNHLYFYWYRQILGQKVEFLVSFYNNEISEKSEIFDDQFSVERPDGSNFTLKIRSTKLEDSAMYFCASNQADAQDTQYFGPGTRLTVL.

The sample holds a few counts of this clonotype. The chain employs TRBV12-3 or TRBV12-4 and TRBJ1-3; D unresolved. CDR3 length: 13 amino acids. Trimming shortened V by 5 bases and J by 3 bases, and 8 bases separated the two germline ends. CDR3 in DNA: TGTGCCAGCAGTAAGATCAGTGGAAACACCATATATTTT. Its translation: CASSKISGNTIYF.

This clonotype appeared a few times. V gene TRBV12-3 or TRBV12-4 combines with J gene TRBJ2-7; perhaps TRBD2 as D (5 bases). The CDR3 totals 13 residues. V gave up 5 bases and J gave up 6 bases, with 14 bases separating them. The CDR3 sequence is CASSQDWAGEQYF. For the CDR3, the DNA is TGTGCCAGCAGTCAAGACTGGGCGGGCGAGCAGTACTTC.

The rearrangement joins TRBV5-6 to TRBJ2-2; 8 positions agree with TRBD1. Germline lookup yields CDR1 SGHDT and CDR2 YYEEEE. V lost 2 bases, J lost 0 bases, and 6 bases stayed unmatched. This CDR3 comprises 17 residues. The CDR3 is CASSFGTGLTNTGELFF. CDR3 in DNA: TGTGCCAGCAGCTTCGGGACAGGTTTAACGAACACCGGGGAGCTGTTTTTT.